This T cell receptor beta chain was captured in a study of T cell responses to AZD1222 COVID-19 vaccine. Germline CDR1 SGHTA, CDR2 FQGNSA. V lost 4 bases, J lost 3 bases, and 15 bases lay in between. The CDR3 consists of 15 residues. Repertoires were generated with immunoSEQ multiplex PCR, while TCRdb's copy carries only in-frame clones and drops some. The sample contains about 120,000 clones, 87% of which appear only once. J is TRBJ1-1 and V is TRBV7-2, with D possibly matching TRBD1 (6 bases). The sequencing here drew on peripheral blood, taken 28 days after the second AZD1222 dose. This sequence was found in an adult who received the AZD1222 COVID-19 vaccine. The CDR3: CASSWTAQQDTEAFF. The CDR3 DNA follows: TGTGCCAGCAGCTGGACAGCCCAACAGGACACTGAAGCTTTCTTT.